This TCR beta chain was sequenced for a study of a mutant IDH1 vaccine in newly diagnosed glioma. Time point meaning: week 23, last vaccination. Vaccinated patients received 300 ug of mutant IDH1 20-mer peptide per dose, with topical imiquimod. New WHO grade 3 or 4 astrocytomas that were IDH1-mutant and ATRX-lost occurred in the donors. Method: immunoSEQ multiplex PCR; TCRdb's copy keeps in-frame clones and lacks some. The repertoire holds about 33,000 clones, with more than 75% as singletons. Study results and caveats: Pseudoprogression looked unconnected to shifts in top peripheral T cell clonotypes. The vaccine induced immune responses, and these occurred in around 93% of patients.

Concerning this clone itself: Its antigen is still unknown.

In germline, CDR1 is LGHNA, CDR2 YSLEER. This CDR3 has 15 residues. V lost 0 bases and J 3 bases, leaving 9 bases between the germline ends. The TCR was taken from a middle-aged man with glioma. J is TRBJ1-3 and V is TRBV4-3; no clear D. This specimen was PBMCs, taken from a glioma patient whose treatment included an IDH1 peptide vaccine. CDR3 sequence: CASSQEAVFGNTIYF. In nucleotides, the CDR3 is TGCGCCAGCAGCCAAGAAGCTGTATTTGGAAACACCATATATTTT.